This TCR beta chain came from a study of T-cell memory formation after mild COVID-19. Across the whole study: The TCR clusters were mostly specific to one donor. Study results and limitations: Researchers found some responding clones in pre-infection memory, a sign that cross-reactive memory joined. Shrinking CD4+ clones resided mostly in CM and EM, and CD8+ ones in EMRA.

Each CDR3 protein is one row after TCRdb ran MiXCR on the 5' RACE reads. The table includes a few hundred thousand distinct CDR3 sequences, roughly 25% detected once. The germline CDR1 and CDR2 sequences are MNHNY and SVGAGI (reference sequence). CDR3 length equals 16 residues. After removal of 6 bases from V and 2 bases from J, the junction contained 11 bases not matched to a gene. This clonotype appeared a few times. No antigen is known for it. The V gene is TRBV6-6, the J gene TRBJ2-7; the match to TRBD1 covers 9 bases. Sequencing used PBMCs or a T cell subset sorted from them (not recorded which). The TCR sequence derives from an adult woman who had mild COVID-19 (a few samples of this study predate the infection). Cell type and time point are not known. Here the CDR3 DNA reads TGTGCCAGCAGCAAAAAAGCGGGACAGGGTACCTACGAGCAGTACTTC. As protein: CASSKKAGQGTYEQYF.